Presented here are 21 T cell receptor beta chains from one specimen sequenced in a study of human T cells and chemical hapten exposure. This sample's time point: patch test 2, 6 weeks after DPC sensitization. Treatment denoted: therapeutic diphenylcyclopropenone sensitization with weekly scalp DPC. A single record per CDR3 protein comes from TCRdb applying MiXCR to the RACE reads. This table holds a few hundred thousand distinct CDR3 sequences, roughly 6% found once. Here the sequenced sample was whole blood, taken in connection with sensitization to the hapten diphenylcyclopropenone (DPC). The receptors were gathered from a woman aged 18-29 years with alopecia areata. Some clones in this sample may be carry-over from other donors' samples.

This clonotype came up a few times. The rearrangement joins TRBV27 to TRBJ1-2, with a possible D match to TRBD1 (5 bases). V was pared by 5 bases and J by 6 bases, with 13 bases between. Germline lookup yields CDR1 MNHEY and CDR2 SMNVEV (reference sequence). This CDR3 spans 13 amino acids. Here the CDR3 DNA reads TGTGCCAGCAGTGTGTCAGGGAAGGATGGCTACACCTTC. This translates into CASSVSGKDGYTF.

The chain carries TRBV11-3 and TRBJ2-1; D call uncertain. CDR3 length: 13 amino acids. CDR1 is SGHNT and CDR2 is YENEEA in the germline V gene. The V end was cut by 3 bases, the J end by 3 bases, with 6 bases between. The CDR3 spells CASSFRVYNEQFF. In DNA, the CDR3 is TGTGCCAGCAGCTTTCGGGTCTACAATGAGCAGTTCTTC. Full variable domain (rest looked up from reference TRBV11-3 and TRBJ2-1): EAGVVQSPRYKIIEKKQPVAFWCNPISGHNTLYWYLQNLGQGPELLIRYENEEAVDDSQLPKDRFSAERLKGVDSTLKIQPAELGDSAVYLCASSFRVYNEQFFGPGTRLTVL.

This chain connects TRBV20-1 to TRBJ2-2; no definite D call. CDR1 and CDR2 (germline): DFQATT, SNEGSKA (reference sequence). There are 16 residues in the CDR3. The V and J ends lost 6 bases and 0 bases respectively, with 17 bases between them. DNA of the CDR3: TGCAGTGCCCACGATATGACACTTGCGAACACCGGGGAGCTGTTTTTT. This codes for CSAHDMTLANTGELFF.

The chain links TRBV4-1 to TRBJ1-3, with 10 bases lining up with TRBD1. The CDR3 is 16 residues long. CDR1 and CDR2 from the germline V gene are MGHRA and YSYEKL. The ends lost 2 bases at V and 4 bases at J; junction bases unmatched: 5. The CDR3 loop reads CASSQRQGAVGNTIYF. CDR3 coding DNA: TGCGCCAGCAGCCAAAGACAGGGGGCCGTAGGAAACACCATATATTTT.

This clonotype showed up just a few times. The J gene is TRBJ2-1, the V gene TRBV29-1; the D gene is possibly TRBD2 (5 bases). This CDR3 has 10 residues. The V and J ends lost 6 bases and 7 bases respectively, with 7 bases between them. CDR1 is SQVTM and CDR2 is ANQGSEA in the germline V gene. The CDR3 region is CSVGDNEQFF. The CDR3 coding sequence is TGCAGCGTGGGAGATAATGAGCAGTTCTTC.

This clonotype was observed many times. This chain connects TRBV7-2 to TRBJ1-1; D not resolved. Trimming pared 5 bases from V and 7 bases from J, leaving 14 bases between. CDR1 SGHTA and CDR2 FQGNSA come from the germline V gene. The length of the CDR3 is 13 residues. The DNA of the CDR3 is TGTGCCAGCAGCCTGGATCTTTTTTTTGAAGCTTTCTTT. This encodes CASSLDLFFEAFF.

This chain connects TRBV12-5 to TRBJ2-1, with 8 bases lining up with TRBD2. This CDR3 is built from 13 residues. Trimming cost V 3 bases and J 6 bases; bases outside gene matches: 1. Germline V gene lookup returns CDR1 LGHNT and CDR2 FRNRAP. Here the CDR3 reads CASGFGLANEQFF. Here the CDR3 DNA reads TGTGCTAGTGGTTTCGGACTAGCCAATGAGCAGTTCTTC.

Many counts were recorded for this clonotype. DNA for the CDR3: TGTGCCAGCAGCTTAGGGGGAGTCGGCAATCAGCCCCAGCATTTT. This sequence encodes CASSLGGVGNQPQHF. The gene calls are TRBV7-2 and TRBJ1-5, with D unresolved. The V and J ends lost 1 base and 2 bases respectively, with 9 bases between them. CDR1 is SGHTA and CDR2 is FQGNSA in the germline V gene. The CDR3 is made up of 15 amino acids.

The CDR3: CASSKLTLRTDTQYF. CDR3 bases: TGTGCCAGCAGCAAACTGACCCTTCGCACAGATACGCAGTATTTT. The chain recombines TRBV7-2 with TRBJ2-3; D gene unclear. From germline, CDR1 is SGHTA and CDR2 FQGNSA. Trimming stripped 5 bases from V and 1 base from J, with 13 bases between. The CDR3 extends over 15 amino acids.

This clonotype showed up just a few times. The rearrangement joins TRBV5-1 to TRBJ1-1, with 8 bases identical to TRBD1. There are 16 residues in the CDR3. Germline trimming cut 5 bases from V and 3 bases from J; bases unmatched to any gene: 12. The germline gives CDR1 SGHRS, CDR2 YFSETQ. This CDR3 is CASSSGPETGDTEAFF. For the CDR3, the DNA is TGCGCCAGCAGTTCAGGCCCGGAGACAGGGGACACTGAAGCTTTCTTT.

This clonotype has ten or more counts. This chain uses TRBV28 with TRBJ1-5; D uncertain. V lost 5 bases, J lost 0 bases, and 14 bases lay in between. Germline CDR1 and CDR2: MDHEN and SYDVKM. The CDR3 has 16 amino acids. The CDR3 sequence: CASSLPGSNSNQPQHF. In DNA, the CDR3 is TGTGCCAGCAGTCTACCGGGCTCGAATAGCAATCAGCCCCAGCATTTT.

The chain links TRBV6-2 or TRBV6-3 to TRBJ2-3; 7 bases are a match to TRBD1. Germline assignment: CDR1 MNHEY and CDR2 SVGEGT. CDR3 length equals 14 residues. V shed 10 bases, J shed 3 bases, and the junction held 10 bases outside the gene matches. CDR3 sequence (DNA): TGTGCCACCTATGACAGGGTTGGAACAGATACGCAGTATTTT. Translating it yields CATYDRVGTDTQYF.

This clonotype was observed at least ten times. The chain recombines TRBV6-1 with TRBJ1-6; no definite D call. Germline values: CDR1 MNHNS, CDR2 SASEGT. There are 16 residues in the CDR3. Trimming removed 1 base from V and 0 bases from J, with 7 bases in between. The CDR3: CASSEGPSSYNSPLHF. The CDR3 nucleotides are TGTGCCAGCAGTGAAGGGCCAAGCTCCTATAATTCACCCCTCCACTTT.

The chain combines TRBV5-6 with TRBJ1-5; TRBD1 matches 9 bases. The CDR3 extends over 15 amino acids. The germline V gene has CDR1 SGHDT and CDR2 YYEEEE. V lost 3 bases and J lost 3; bases outside the gene matches: 4. CDR3 nucleotides: TGTGCCAGCAGCTCCGGGACAGGGATCAATCAGCCCCAGCATTTT. Amino acids: CASSSGTGINQPQHF.

The chain combines TRBV6-5 with TRBJ2-5, with 7 bases fitting TRBD1. This CDR3 is 15 amino acids long. The germline V gene encodes CDR1 MNHEY and CDR2 SVGAGI. The V gene end was trimmed by 0 bases and the J gene end by 1 base; junction bases not matched to a gene: 2. The CDR3 DNA sequence: TGTGCCAGCAGTTACTCACAGGGGTTCCAAGAGACCCAGTACTTC. Protein product: CASSYSQGFQETQYF.

This clonotype has only a few counts. V is TRBV4-3 and J is TRBJ2-3; D is perhaps TRBD1 or TRBD2 (5 bases each). Between the trimmed V and J ends, which lost 2 bases and 0 bases, there was a span of 12 bases. The CDR3 is 16 residues long. Germline loops: CDR1 LGHNA, CDR2 YSLEER. The CDR3 nucleotides read TGCGCCAGCAGCCAACGGGGCATAGCTAGCACAGATACGCAGTATTTT. Protein product: CASSQRGIASTDTQYF.

As for this clonotype: This could be a read error, since a much larger clone is one nucleotide away. The V and J genes are TRBV20-1 and TRBJ1-1; D is ambiguous. This CDR3 spans 14 amino acids. CDR1 and CDR2 (germline): DFQATT, SNEGSKA (reference sequence). V gave up 3 bases and J gave up 1 base, with 12 bases separating them. CDR3 nucleotide sequence: TGCAGTGCTAGGGATTTGCGGGGGAACACTGAAGCTTTCTTT. This gives the protein CSARDLRGNTEAFF.

This clonotype came up a few times. J is TRBJ2-2 and V is TRBV6-1, with D possibly matching TRBD1 (5 bases). This CDR3 has 15 residues. Trimming took off 2 bases at V and 1 base at J, with 8 bases between the two ends. From germline, CDR1 is MNHNS and CDR2 SASEGT. In DNA, the CDR3 is TGTGCCAGCAGTGAATCCACAGGGAACACCGGGGAGCTGTTTTTT. This gives the protein CASSESTGNTGELFF.

Here the CDR3 DNA reads TGTGCCAGCAGTTTAAAGACTATTCAAGATACGCAGTATTTT. This sequence encodes CASSLKTIQDTQYF. This chain connects TRBV27 to TRBJ2-3; TRBD2 is a possible D gene (5 bases). This CDR3 region has 14 residues. With 2 bases removed from V and 5 bases from J, the gap between germline ends came to 11 bases. The germline V gene encodes CDR1 MNHEY and CDR2 SMNVEV (reference sequence).

The chain combines TRBV5-4 with TRBJ2-7; tentative D call: TRBD1 (5 bases). Trimming took off 4 bases at V and 0 bases at J, with 11 bases between the two ends. Germline loops: CDR1 SGHNT, CDR2 YYREEE (reference sequence). CDR3 length: 14 residues. CDR3 sequence: CASSTDIYSYEQYF. The CDR3 nucleotides read TGTGCCAGCAGCACGGACATCTACTCCTACGAGCAGTACTTC.

This chain connects TRBV12-3 or TRBV12-4 to TRBJ2-1, with D unclear. Between the trimmed V and J ends, which lost 8 bases and 7 bases, there was a span of 12 bases. The CDR3 covers 12 residues. The CDR3: CASGRALNEQFF. In nucleotides, the CDR3 is TGTGCCAGCGGTAGGGCGTTAAATGAGCAGTTCTTC.